Shown below are 6 T cell receptor beta chains from a single sample sequenced in a study of shared clonotypes between healthy human individuals. The data were produced by immunoSEQ multiplex PCR, yet TCRdb's version contains in-frame clones alone and is incomplete. The table has over 400,000 clones, approximately 82% seen once. The sample was PBMCs. Receptors were obtained from a woman aged 40-49 years in good health. Some clones in this sample may be carry-over from other donors' samples.

This chain links TRBV6-5 with TRBJ2-7; the D gene is possibly TRBD1 (6 bases). This CDR3 spans 12 amino acids. Germline V gene lookup returns CDR1 MNHEY and CDR2 SVGAGI. V lost 2 bases and J 9 bases, leaving 11 bases between the germline ends. The CDR3, as DNA: TGTGCCAGCAGTTACACAGGGTCTGTGCAGTACTTC. Protein sequence: CASSYTGSVQYF.

This clone was recorded a few times. This chain uses TRBV4-1 with TRBJ1-5, with D perhaps TRBD1 (6 bases). The CDR3 contains 15 residues. V lost 4 bases to trimming and J lost 4 bases, with 14 bases between them. Germline CDR1 MGHRA, CDR2 YSYEKL. The CDR3 nucleotides read TGCGCCAGCAGCCTAGAAACAGGGAGGAATCAGCCCCAGCATTTT. Its protein is CASSLETGRNQPQHF.

This clone has a handful of counts. The chain combines TRBV6-1 with TRBJ1-5, with TRBD1 as a possible D gene (5 bases). Trimming took off 4 bases at V and 5 bases at J, with 12 bases between the two ends. Germline assignment: CDR1 MNHNS and CDR2 SASEGT. The CDR3 contains 14 residues. The CDR3 DNA follows: TGTGCCAGCAGTGGGGCTACAGGCTATCAGCCCCAGCATTTT. Amino acid sequence: CASSGATGYQPQHF.

This chain uses TRBV4-1 with TRBJ2-7, with D maybe TRBD1 (5 bases). CDR1 is MGHRA, CDR2 YSYEKL, per germline. With 0 bases removed from V and 2 bases from J, the gap between germline ends came to 11 bases. This CDR3 spans 15 amino acids. The CDR3, as DNA: TGCGCCAGCAGCCAAGAGTTCACAGGCACCTACGAGCAGTACTTC. This gives the protein CASSQEFTGTYEQYF.

This clone was observed at least ten times. This chain uses TRBV6-6 with TRBJ2-1; 7 nucleotides match TRBD1. The CDR3 length is 15 residues. CDR1 and CDR2 from the germline V gene are MNHNY and SVGAGI (reference sequence). J lost 2 bases, V lost 6 bases, and 7 bases had no gene match. DNA for the CDR3: TGTGCCAGCAGCCCTCAAGGGGGCCCCTACAATGAGCAGTTCTTC. This sequence encodes CASSPQGGPYNEQFF.

This clone was observed a handful of times. The gene calls are TRBV2 and TRBJ2-2, with 7 bases fitting TRBD1. From germline, CDR1 is SNHLY and CDR2 FYNNEI. The CDR3 spans 14 residues. V shed 10 bases and J 1 base; nucleotides not matched to a gene: 6. CDR3 in amino acids: CATRDRVNTGELFF. CDR3 sequence (DNA): TGTGCCACCCGAGACAGGGTGAACACCGGGGAGCTGTTTTTT.